This T cell receptor (beta chain) was observed in a study of blood T cell repertoires in COVID-19. Study overall: Both acute and convalescent COVID-19 samples were obtained from the United States, Italy and Spain. PBMCs, B-cell-depleted T cells, or T cells were the source of the cDNA or gDNA that made up the material.

The method was immunoSEQ multiplex PCR; TCRdb's version includes in-frame clones alone and lacks a portion of them. The sample consists of roughly 50,000 clones, approximately 92% of them appearing once. Per germline, CDR1 LGHDT and CDR2 YNNKEL (reference sequence). This CDR3 comprises 19 residues. V lost 3 bases, J lost 7 bases, and 28 bases lay in between. This clone came up once. The sample was peripheral blood. The chain has TRBV3-1 (or the pseudogene TRBV3-2) and TRBJ1-3; no firm D call. This receptor was taken from a man aged 50 or older with active COVID-19. The CDR3 nucleotides read TGTGCCAGCAGCCAGAACGGGTTTGACCCTCGTCCCTTCTTGAACACCATATATTTT. Protein: CASSQNGFDPRPFLNTIYF.